What follows are 26 T cell receptor beta chains derived from one specimen sequenced in a study of regulatory T cells in long-lasting Graves disease. The time point denotes: newly diagnosed GD, antithyroid drugs for less than 3 months. With RNA extracted from PBMCs as input, the TCR library was made. Building of the TCR beta libraries involved iRepertoire HTBI primers and Arm-PCR of CDR3 regions. TCRdb used MiXCR to reprocess the multiplex PCR reads, holding one entry per CDR3 protein. Here the sample spans 350,000 to 550,000 distinct CDR3 sequences, around 15% being singletons. These data were also filed under a second study, of T cells in Graves' hyperthyroidism and ophthalmopathy.

Sequencing was performed on peripheral blood mononuclear cells (PBMCs), taken at new diagnosis, from a patient treated with antithyroid drugs. These TCRs come from a woman between 18 and 30 years old with Graves disease.

This clonotype has more than one count but fewer than ten. CDR3 amino acids: CASSLSGTSVIYEQYF. DNA for the CDR3: TGTGCCAGCTCACTTTCAGGGACTAGCGTAATCTACGAGCAGTACTTC. The chain combines TRBV18 with TRBJ2-7; 10 bases are shared with TRBD2. V was pared by 4 bases and J by 3 bases, with 9 bases of the junction left unmatched. This CDR3 is built from 16 residues. The germline gives CDR1 KGHSH, CDR2 LQKENI. The entire variable domain, with the rest obtained from reference TRBV18 and TRBJ2-7, is as follows: NAGVMQNPRHLVRRRGQEARLRCSPMKGHSHVYWYRQLPEEGLKFMVYLQKENIIDESGMPKERFSAEFPKEGPSILRIQQVVRGDSAAYFCASSLSGTSVIYEQYFGPGTRLTVT.

This clonotype was seen ten or more times. CDR3 sequence (DNA): TGTGCCAGCAGTGAAGATTCCTGGTTACAAGAGACCCAGTACTTC. It is translated as CASSEDSWLQETQYF. The chain employs TRBV6-2 or TRBV6-3 and TRBJ2-5, with D hard to call. V was pared by 5 bases and J by 2 bases, with 15 bases between. CDR3 length: 15 residues. CDR1 and CDR2 (germline): MNHEY, SVGEGT.

This clonotype was picked up a small number of times. V is TRBV10-3 and J is TRBJ2-1; TRBD1 matches 11 bases. CDR1 is ENHRY and CDR2 is SYGVKD in the germline V gene. The CDR3 length is 17 residues. Trimming cost V 0 bases and J 4 bases; bases outside gene matches: 5. The CDR3 sequence: CAISESGQGARYNEQFF. The CDR3 DNA reads TGTGCCATCAGTGAGTCCGGACAGGGGGCAAGGTACAATGAGCAGTTCTTC.

This clonotype occurred many times. The chain carries TRBV20-1 and TRBJ2-5; TRBD1 matches 9 bases. V was clipped by 2 bases and J by 4 bases; unmatched bases: 11. Germline values: CDR1 DFQATT, CDR2 SNEGSKA (reference sequence). The CDR3 is 16 residues long. Here the CDR3 reads CSARIRTGALVETQYF. CDR3 nucleotides: TGCAGTGCTAGAATCCGGACAGGGGCATTGGTAGAGACCCAGTACTTC.

The V and J genes are TRBV7-2 and TRBJ1-1, with a possible D match to TRBD1 (6 bases). Trimming stripped 6 bases from V and 2 bases from J, with 16 bases between. The CDR3 extends over 15 amino acids. Germline V gene data show CDR1 as SGHTA and CDR2 as FQGNSA. The CDR3 region has the DNA TGTGCCAGCAGAACTCAGACAGGAATTAACACTGAAGCTTTCTTT. Protein: CASRTQTGINTEAFF.

This clonotype has a count of ten or more. The chain employs TRBV25-1 and TRBJ1-2; TRBD1 might be the D (6 bases). The CDR3 covers 15 residues. V gave up 1 base and J gave up 4 bases, with 13 bases separating them. Germline-derived CDR1 and CDR2 are MGHDK and SYGVNS. The CDR3 sequence is CASSEWSGDAYGYTF. As DNA, the CDR3 is TGTGCCAGCAGTGAATGGTCAGGGGATGCCTATGGCTACACCTTC.

The rearrangement uses TRBV6-1 and TRBJ2-5; maybe TRBD2 (5 bases). V shed 6 bases and J shed 8 bases, with 19 bases lying between them. The CDR3 is 14 amino acids. The germline V gene has CDR1 MNHNS and CDR2 SASEGT. CDR3 amino acids: CASRTPRGPLTQYF. The CDR3 bases are TGTGCCAGCAGAACCCCTCGAGGGCCCCTTACCCAGTACTTC.

CDR3 DNA sequence: TGTGCCAGCAGTTTAGGACAGGGGGATGTGGACACTGAAGCTTTCTTT. Residues: CASSLGQGDVDTEAFF. This rearrangement joins TRBV12-3 or TRBV12-4 to TRBJ1-1; TRBD1 agrees at 9 bases. The CDR3 length is 16 residues. The V gene end was trimmed by 1 base and the J gene end by 3 bases; junction bases not matched to a gene: 6.

This rearrangement joins TRBV7-9 to TRBJ2-1; 11 nucleotides agree with TRBD2. The CDR3 covers 15 residues. Germline assignment: CDR1 SEHNR and CDR2 FQNEAQ (reference sequence). The junction had 8 bases not matched to a gene; V was cut back by 6 bases and J by 7 bases. CDR3 in amino acids: CASSLTSGIKNEQFF. The CDR3 nucleotides are TGTGCCAGCAGTTTGACTAGCGGGATTAAAAATGAGCAGTTCTTC.

The CDR3, as DNA: TGTGCCAGCAGCTTAGAGGGGATCGGGGGCAATCAGCCCCAGCATTTT. Its translation is CASSLEGIGGNQPQHF. V is TRBV7-2 and J is TRBJ1-5; TRBD1 might be the D (5 bases). Germline V gives CDR1 SGHTA, CDR2 FQGNSA. The CDR3 covers 16 residues. V was cut by 1 base and J by 2 bases, with 12 bases left in between.

Only a few counts were recorded for this clonotype. As DNA, the CDR3 is TGCAGTGCTAAACCGGGACTAGCGGGAGACTTCTACAATGAGCAGTTCTTC. Amino acids: CSAKPGLAGDFYNEQFF. The chain has TRBV20-1 and TRBJ2-1; TRBD2 matches at 14 bases. Trimming took 4 bases from V and 3 from J; bases not matched to a gene: 8. The CDR3 has 17 residues. The germline V gene encodes CDR1 DFQATT and CDR2 SNEGSKA (reference sequence).

The chain uses TRBV6-2 or TRBV6-3 and TRBJ2-1; D is possibly TRBD2 (5 bases). Germline V CDR1 and CDR2: MNHEY, SVGEGT. This CDR3 contains 17 residues. Trimming stripped 2 bases from V and 2 bases from J, with 16 bases between. This CDR3 reads CASSYTQLGSPYNEQFF. CDR3 DNA: TGTGCCAGCAGTTACACTCAACTAGGGAGCCCCTACAATGAGCAGTTCTTC.

A note on this clonotype: A junction end diverges from the germline sequence, so it may reflect a read error. This sequence joins TRBV2 and TRBJ1-5, with TRBD1 identical over 7 bases. The CDR3 has 17 amino acids. The germline gives CDR1 SNHLY, CDR2 FYNNEI. CDR3 sequence: CATSEGGHLPSNQPQHF. For the CDR3, the DNA is TGTGCCACCAGTGAAGGGGGCCACCTTCCTAGCAATCAGCCCCAGCATTTT.

The DNA for the CDR3 is TGTGCCAGCAGTCCCGGGACTAGTCATTTTCATGAGCAGTTCTTC. Translation gives CASSPGTSHFHEQFF. This rearrangement joins TRBV7-2 to TRBJ2-1; 8 bases are shared with TRBD2. From germline, CDR1 is SGHTA and CDR2 FQGNSA. V was clipped by 6 bases and J by 8 bases; unmatched bases: 12. This CDR3 region has 15 residues.

The chain is built from TRBV10-3 and TRBJ2-1; TRBD2 matches at 8 bases. The V gene end was trimmed by 0 bases and the J gene end by 9 bases; junction bases not matched to a gene: 4. The length of the CDR3 is 14 residues. Germline-derived CDR1 and CDR2 are ENHRY and SYGVKD. The DNA for the CDR3 is TGTGCCATCAGTGAGTCGGGGCTAGCGGGTGAGCAGTTCTTC. Translation gives CAISESGLAGEQFF.

This clonotype appeared many times. V is TRBV28 and J is TRBJ1-3; 7 bases match TRBD1. The CDR3 extends over 16 amino acids. The trim removed 5 bases at V and 11 bases at J, leaving 18 bases unmatched. Germline V lookup: CDR1 MDHEN, CDR2 SYDVKM. The CDR3 spells CASSRGPTTGKGAIYF. CDR3 DNA sequence: TGTGCCAGCAGTAGGGGGCCAACGACAGGGAAAGGCGCCATATATTTT.

The sample holds many counts of this clonotype. The chain recombines TRBV29-1 with TRBJ2-3; 8 bases map to TRBD2. Germline V CDR1 and CDR2: SQVTM, ANQGSEA. This CDR3 is 15 amino acids long. With 2 bases clipped from V and 3 bases from J, the junction kept 7 bases outside the gene matches. CDR3 region: CSVEPREAATDTQYF. CDR3 bases: TGCAGCGTTGAACCGCGGGAGGCCGCGACAGATACGCAGTATTTT.

This clonotype was seen more than once but under ten times. For the CDR3, the DNA is TGTGCCAGTCGCCCAAGAGGGACAGATACGCAGTATTTT. Residues: CASRPRGTDTQYF. The V gene is TRBV6-1, the J gene TRBJ2-3; possible D gene TRBD2, 5 bases. The germline gives CDR1 MNHNS, CDR2 SASEGT. V was trimmed by 9 bases and J by 3 bases, leaving 13 bases between them. The CDR3 extends over 13 amino acids.

This clonotype showed up just a few times. J is TRBJ1-1 and V is TRBV6-5, with D possibly matching TRBD1 (5 bases). Germline V gene data show CDR1 as MNHEY and CDR2 as SVGAGI. The germline V and J ends were trimmed by 0 bases and 4 bases, with 9 bases remaining between them. This CDR3 is built from 14 residues. The CDR3, as DNA: TGTGCCAGCAGTTACTCGAATGGGGGCACTGAAGCTTTCTTT. It specifies CASSYSNGGTEAFF.

The gene calls are TRBV6-1 and TRBJ2-7, with TRBD1 matching 7 bases. Germline V gene data show CDR1 as MNHNS and CDR2 as SASEGT. The V and J ends lost 6 bases and 0 bases, in that order; junction bases with no gene match: 8. This CDR3 has 15 amino acids. CDR3 coding DNA: TGTGCCAGCAGCAAGACAGGGTTTAGCTCCTACGAGCAGTACTTC. Residues: CASSKTGFSSYEQYF.

As regards this clonotype: A much larger clonotype is one base distant, so this may be a read error. This rearrangement joins TRBV18 to TRBJ2-1; no clear D. The CDR3 totals 15 residues. In germline, CDR1 is KGHSH, CDR2 LQKENI. The CDR3 protein is CASPPPDRAYNEQFF. DNA for the CDR3: TGTGCCAGCCCACCACCCGATCGGGCCTACAATGAGCAGTTCTTC.

This clonotype was seen only a few times. V usage is TRBV3-1 and J usage is TRBJ2-5, with D unclear. Per germline, CDR1 LGHDT and CDR2 YNNKEL (reference sequence). V dropped 0 bases and J dropped 0 bases, with 14 bases sitting between them. The CDR3 spans 17 residues. CDR3 DNA sequence: TGTGCCAGCAGCCAAGATCTCGCCAGATCCTACCAAGAGACCCAGTACTTC. Residues: CASSQDLARSYQETQYF.

This clonotype was detected many times. The genes are TRBV2 and TRBJ2-1; tentatively, D is TRBD2 (5 bases). Trimming stripped 8 bases from V and 14 bases from J, with 16 bases between. Germline V gives CDR1 SNHLY, CDR2 FYNNEI. The CDR3 covers 11 residues. The CDR3 region is CASASSDHEFF. CDR3 sequence (DNA): TGTGCCAGCGCCAGTAGCGACCACGAGTTCTTC.

This clonotype has at least ten counts. The V gene is TRBV6-2 or TRBV6-3, the J gene TRBJ2-6; weak D call: TRBD1 (6 bases). V shed 10 bases and J shed 0 bases, with 19 bases lying between them. The germline V gene encodes CDR1 MNHEY and CDR2 SVGEGT. The CDR3 consists of 17 residues. The CDR3 bases are TGTGCCACCCCGACAGGAGCCCTCACCTCTGGGGCCAACGTCCTGACTTTC. The encoded protein is CATPTGALTSGANVLTF.

Many counts were recorded for this clonotype. The genes are TRBV6-1 and TRBJ2-7, with a weak D call TRBD2 (6 bases). V was shortened by 6 bases and J by 1 base, with 16 bases between the two germline ends. Germline V lookup: CDR1 MNHNS, CDR2 SASEGT. This CDR3 contains 15 residues. CDR3 residues: CASRPQAGWSYEQYF. The CDR3 DNA follows: TGTGCCAGCAGGCCCCAGGCGGGATGGTCCTACGAGCAGTACTTC.

Ten or more counts support this clonotype. The chain has TRBV28 and TRBJ2-7, with D hard to call. Germline V gives CDR1 MDHEN, CDR2 SYDVKM. The CDR3 spans 13 residues. Trimming removed 6 bases at V and 6 bases at J, with 15 bases between. For the CDR3, the DNA is TGTGCCAGCAGAGCTCCGGGCCCTATCGAGCAGTACTTC. Translated: CASRAPGPIEQYF.